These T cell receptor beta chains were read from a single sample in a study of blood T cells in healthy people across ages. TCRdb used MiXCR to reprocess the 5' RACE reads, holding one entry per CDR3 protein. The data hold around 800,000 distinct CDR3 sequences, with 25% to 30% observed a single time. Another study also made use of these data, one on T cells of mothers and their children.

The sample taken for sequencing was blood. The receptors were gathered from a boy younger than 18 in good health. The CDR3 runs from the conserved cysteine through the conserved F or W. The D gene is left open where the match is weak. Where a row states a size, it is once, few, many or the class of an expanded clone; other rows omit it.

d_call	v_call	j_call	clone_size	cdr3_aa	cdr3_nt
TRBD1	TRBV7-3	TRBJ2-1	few	CASSLGGPTGYNEQFF	TGTGCCAGCAGCTTAGGGGGACCGACAGGGTACAATGAGCAGTTCTTC
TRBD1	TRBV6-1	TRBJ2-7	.	CASSEGGTGPYEQYF	TGTGCCAGCAGTGAAGGAGGGACAGGGCCCTACGAGCAGTACTTC
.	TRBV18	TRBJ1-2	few	CASSPATEYGYTF	TGTGCCAGCTCACCGGCTACGGAGTACGGCTACACCTTC
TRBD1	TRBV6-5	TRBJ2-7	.	CASSYRDRVDYEQYF	TGTGCCAGCAGTTACCGGGACAGGGTGGACTACGAGCAGTACTTC
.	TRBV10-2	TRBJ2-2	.	CASSDRGPGELFF	TGCGCCAGCAGTGACCGGGGGCCCGGGGAGCTGTTTTTT
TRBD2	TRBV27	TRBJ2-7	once	CASSLSAGLASYEQYF	TGTGCCAGCAGTTTATCGGCAGGACTAGCTTCCTACGAGCAGTACTTC
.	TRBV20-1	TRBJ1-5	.	CSAARGGLRNQPQHF	TGCAGTGCTGCACGGGGGGGGCTTCGTAATCAGCCCCAGCATTTT
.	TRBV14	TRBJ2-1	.	CASSQGLGLSGEQFF	TGTGCCAGCAGCCAAGGCCTTGGGCTCAGTGGGGAGCAGTTCTTC
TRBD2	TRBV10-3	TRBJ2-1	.	CAISELAGGQNEQFF	TGTGCCATCAGTGAGTTAGCGGGGGGGCAGAATGAGCAGTTCTTC
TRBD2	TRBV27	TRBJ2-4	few	CASSLTSGSRGAKNIQYF	TGTGCCAGCAGTTTAACTAGCGGGAGTCGGGGCGCCAAAAACATTCAGTACTTC
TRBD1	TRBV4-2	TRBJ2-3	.	CASSQDQGTGDTQYF	TGTGCCAGCAGCCAAGATCAGGGGACAGGGGATACGCAGTATTTT
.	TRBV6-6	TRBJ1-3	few	CASSSVGGVSGNTIYF	TGTGCCAGCAGTTCAGTGGGCGGAGTCTCTGGAAACACCATATATTTT
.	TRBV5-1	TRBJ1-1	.	CASSSMGGANTEAFF	TGCGCCAGCAGCTCCATGGGGGGGGCCAACACTGAAGCTTTCTTT
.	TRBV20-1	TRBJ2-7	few	CSAITTGVSYEQYF	TGCAGTGCTATAACTACGGGGGTATCCTACGAGCAGTACTTC
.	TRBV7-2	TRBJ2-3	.	CASSLEASTDTQYF	TGTGCCAGCAGCTTAGAAGCGAGCACAGATACGCAGTATTTT
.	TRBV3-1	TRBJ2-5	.	CASSQGSLSGVQQYF	TGTGCCAGCAGCCAAGGTTCTCTATCGGGGGTACAGCAGTACTTC
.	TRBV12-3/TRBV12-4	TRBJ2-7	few	CASSFDLLRAGYEQYF	TGTGCCAGCAGTTTCGATTTACTACGGGCTGGCTACGAGCAGTACTTC
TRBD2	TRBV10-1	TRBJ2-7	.	CASSDPTSGGGEQYF	TGCGCCAGCAGTGACCCGACTAGCGGGGGGGGAGAGCAGTACTTC
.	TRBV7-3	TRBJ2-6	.	CTSSLTRAGANVLTF	TGTACCAGCAGCTTAACGAGGGCTGGGGCCAACGTCCTGACTTTC
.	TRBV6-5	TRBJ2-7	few	CASSYSRRYEQYF	TGTGCCAGCAGTTACTCAAGAAGGTACGAGCAGTACTTC
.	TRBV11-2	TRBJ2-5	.	CASSPSVGTGPRETQYF	TGTGCCAGCAGCCCCTCCGTCGGGACTGGACCTCGGGAGACCCAGTACTTC
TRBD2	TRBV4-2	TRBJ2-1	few	CASSQAGLAGAYNEQFF	TGTGCCAGCAGCCAAGCCGGACTAGCGGGGGCCTACAATGAGCAGTTCTTC
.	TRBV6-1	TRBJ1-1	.	CASSEVGGGVAEAFF	TGTGCCAGCAGTGAAGTCGGGGGGGGTGTCGCTGAAGCTTTCTTT
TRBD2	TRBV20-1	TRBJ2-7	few	CSAPYGGGREQYF	TGCAGTGCTCCCTACGGGGGGGGGCGCGAGCAGTACTTC
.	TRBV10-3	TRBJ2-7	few	CAISTGTTAEQYF	TGTGCCATCAGCACCGGGACAACAGCCGAGCAGTACTTC
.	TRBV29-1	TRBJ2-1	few	CSVEVLTLGNEQFF	TGCAGCGTTGAAGTGTTGACGCTGGGGAATGAGCAGTTCTTC
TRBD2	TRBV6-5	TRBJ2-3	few	CASSVTSGTSTDTQYF	TGTGCCAGCAGCGTTACTAGCGGAACGAGCACAGATACGCAGTATTTT
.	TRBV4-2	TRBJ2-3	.	CASRPTGTGHSTDTQYF	TGTGCCAGCAGACCGACCGGGACTGGACATAGCACAGATACGCAGTATTTT